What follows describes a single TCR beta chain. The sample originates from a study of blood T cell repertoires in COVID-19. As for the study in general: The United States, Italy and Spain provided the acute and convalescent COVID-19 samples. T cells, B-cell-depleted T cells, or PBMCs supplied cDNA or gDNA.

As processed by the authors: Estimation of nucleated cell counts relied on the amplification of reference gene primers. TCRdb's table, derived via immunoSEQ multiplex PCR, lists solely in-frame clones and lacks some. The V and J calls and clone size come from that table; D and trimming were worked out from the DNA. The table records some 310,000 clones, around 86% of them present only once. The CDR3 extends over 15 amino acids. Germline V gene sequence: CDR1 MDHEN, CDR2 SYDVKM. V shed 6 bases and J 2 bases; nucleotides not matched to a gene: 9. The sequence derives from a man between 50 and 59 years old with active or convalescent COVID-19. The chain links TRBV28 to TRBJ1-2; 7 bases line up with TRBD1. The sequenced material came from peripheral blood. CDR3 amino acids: CASSPGQAKNYGYTF. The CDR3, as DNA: TGTGCCAGCAGCCCCGGACAGGCGAAAAACTATGGCTACACCTTC.